This T cell receptor beta chain was sequenced during a study of blood T cell repertoires in COVID-19. About the study: Specimens from acute and convalescent COVID-19 originated in the United States, Italy and Spain.

In the authors' methods: By means of reference gene primer amplification, nucleated cell counts were estimated. Data came from immunoSEQ multiplex PCR; TCRdb stores just in-frame clones and leaves some out. The DNA gave D and trimming, while V, J and clone size come from that table. The table has about 59,000 clones, about 90% seen once; the top ten hold less than 6.5%. Germline V gene data show CDR1 as SGHTA and CDR2 as FQGNSA. V shed 5 bases and J 2 bases; nucleotides not matched to a gene: 4. The CDR3 runs 14 residues. The specimen was peripheral blood. J is TRBJ2-5 and V is TRBV7-2; 8 nucleotides line up with TRBD2. The origin of this receptor is an elderly man in a cohort sampled during active COVID-19. In DNA form, the CDR3 reads TGTGCCAGCAGCCTACTAGCGGAGCAAGAGACCCAGTACTTC. Translating it yields CASSLLAEQETQYF. Supplemented by reference TRBV7-2 and TRBJ2-5, the full variable domain reads GAGVSQSPSNKVTEKGKDVELRCDPISGHTALYWYRQSLGQGLEFLIYFQGNSAPDKSGLPSDRFSAERTGGSVSTLTIQRTQQEDSAVYLCASSLLAEQETQYFGPGTRLLVL.